The present T cell receptor beta chain was sequenced within a study of beta chain features in type 1 diabetes. Study at large: There was similarity between patients and healthy donors in age, gender and cell yields.

Isolated RNA was reverse transcribed in full, so expressed TCRB transcripts were sequenced. Assay used: immunoSEQ multiplex PCR; TCRdb lists only in-frame clones, some missing. The sample records 130,000 to 150,000 clones, about a tenth being singletons. The CDR3 has 14 amino acids. After removal of 5 bases from V and 7 bases from J, the junction contained 5 bases not matched to a gene. Germline CDR1 reads SGHAT; CDR2 reads FQNNGV. This clone showed up just a few times. Cells sorted by CD45RO/CCR7/CD25/CD127/CD95/CD27 comprised CD4+ naive, central memory, regulatory and stem cell-like memory cells. This sequence originates from a man in his late teens or twenties in good health. Sequencing used central memory CD4+ T cells from blood. The genes are TRBV11-2 and TRBJ1-4; TRBD1 agrees at 9 bases. In DNA form, the CDR3 reads TGTGCCAGCAGCCGTGGACAGGGGAGTGAAAAACTGTTTTTT. Protein sequence: CASSRGQGSEKLFF.